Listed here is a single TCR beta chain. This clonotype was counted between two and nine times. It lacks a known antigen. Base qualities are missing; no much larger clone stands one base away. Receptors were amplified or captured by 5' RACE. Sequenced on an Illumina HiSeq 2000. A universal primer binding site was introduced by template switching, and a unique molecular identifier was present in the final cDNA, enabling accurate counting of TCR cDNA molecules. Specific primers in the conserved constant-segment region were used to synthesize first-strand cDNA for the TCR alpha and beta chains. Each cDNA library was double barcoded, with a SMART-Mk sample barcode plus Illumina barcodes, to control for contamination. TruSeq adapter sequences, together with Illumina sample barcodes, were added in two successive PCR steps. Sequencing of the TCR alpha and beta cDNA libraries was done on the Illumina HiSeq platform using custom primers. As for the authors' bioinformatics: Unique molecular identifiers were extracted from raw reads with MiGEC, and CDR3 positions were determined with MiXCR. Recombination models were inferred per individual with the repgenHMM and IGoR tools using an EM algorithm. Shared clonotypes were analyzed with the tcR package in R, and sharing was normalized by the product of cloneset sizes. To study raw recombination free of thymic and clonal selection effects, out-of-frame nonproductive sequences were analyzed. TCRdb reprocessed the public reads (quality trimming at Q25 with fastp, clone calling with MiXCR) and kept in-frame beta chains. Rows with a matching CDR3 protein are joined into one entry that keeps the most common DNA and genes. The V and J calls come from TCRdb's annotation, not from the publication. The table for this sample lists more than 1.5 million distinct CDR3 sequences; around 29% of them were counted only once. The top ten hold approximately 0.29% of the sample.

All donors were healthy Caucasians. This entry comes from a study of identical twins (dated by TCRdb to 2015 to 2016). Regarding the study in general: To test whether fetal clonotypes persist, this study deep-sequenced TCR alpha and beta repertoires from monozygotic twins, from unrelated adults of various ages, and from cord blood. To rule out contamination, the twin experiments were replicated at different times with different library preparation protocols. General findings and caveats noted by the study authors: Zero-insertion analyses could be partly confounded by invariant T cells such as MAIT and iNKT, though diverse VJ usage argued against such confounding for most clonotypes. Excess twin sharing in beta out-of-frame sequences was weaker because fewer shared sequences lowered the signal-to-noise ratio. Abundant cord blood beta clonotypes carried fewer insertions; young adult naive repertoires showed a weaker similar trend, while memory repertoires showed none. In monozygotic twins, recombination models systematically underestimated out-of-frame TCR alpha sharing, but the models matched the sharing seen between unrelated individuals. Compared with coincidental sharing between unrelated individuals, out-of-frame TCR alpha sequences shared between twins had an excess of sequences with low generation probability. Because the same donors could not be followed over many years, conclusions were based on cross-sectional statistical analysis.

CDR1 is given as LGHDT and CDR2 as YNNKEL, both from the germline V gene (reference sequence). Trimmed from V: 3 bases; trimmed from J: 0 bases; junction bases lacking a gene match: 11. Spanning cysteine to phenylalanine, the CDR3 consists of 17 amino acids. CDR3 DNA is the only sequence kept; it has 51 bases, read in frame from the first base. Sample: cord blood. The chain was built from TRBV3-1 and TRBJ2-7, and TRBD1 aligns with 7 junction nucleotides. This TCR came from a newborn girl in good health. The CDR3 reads CASSHKWDSASSYEQYF. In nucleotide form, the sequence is TGTGCCAGCAGCCACAAGTGGGACAGCGCTTCCTCCTACGAGCAGTACTTC.